The 20 T cell receptor beta chains reported below all come from one sample, sequenced in a study of metastatic and nonmetastatic thyroid tumors (dated by TCRdb to between 2020 and 2021). Library preparation employed PCR. These reads were obtained on an Illumina HiSeq 4000. TCRdb took the public reads, trimmed them with fastp at Q25, ran MiXCR for clone calling and kept in-frame beta chains. The sample records several thousand clones, approximately 31% of which are singletons. Clones ranked in the top ten supply approximately 16% of the sample. Before undergoing thyroid surgery, none of the patients had been given any kind of treatment. Sequencing used adjacent normal tissue. These receptors were obtained from a female donor with papillary thyroid cancer or a benign thyroid nodule (not recorded which). Some clones in this sample may be carry-over from other donors' samples.

This clone was found a few times. The chain recombines TRBV6-1 with TRBJ2-2; no firm D call. Germline assignment: CDR1 MNHNS and CDR2 SASEGT. Between the trimmed V and J ends, which lost 7 bases and 1 base, there was a span of 7 bases. This CDR3 has 13 residues. CDR3 loop: CASTNKNTGELFF. CDR3 bases: TGTGCCAGCACCAATAAGAACACCGGGGAGCTGTTTTTT.

About this clone itself: A read error may account for a junction end that differs from germline. The chain combines TRBV27 with TRBJ2-3; TRBD2 might be the D (5 bases). Germline lookup yields CDR1 MNHEY and CDR2 SMNVEV (reference sequence). CDR3 length equals 16 residues. In DNA, the CDR3 is TGTGCCAGCAGTTCCGGACTGACCCGTAGCACAGATACTCAGTATTTT. Its protein product is CASSSGLTRSTDTQYF.

This clone is categorized as medium-sized. This chain links TRBV19 with TRBJ1-5; TRBD1 agrees at 10 bases. The CDR3 is 15 residues long. Losses at the gene ends were 7 bases for V and 4 bases for J; bases not matched to a gene: 7. Germline CDR1 is LNHDA and CDR2 is SQIVND (reference sequence). Here the CDR3 reads CASTMTGGVNQPQHF. CDR3 nucleotide sequence: TGTGCCAGTACTATGACAGGGGGCGTGAATCAGCCCCAGCATTTT.

This chain joins TRBV11-2 and TRBJ2-7; D unclear. Germline CDR1 is SGHAT and CDR2 is FQNNGV. V was clipped by 3 bases and J by 7 bases, with 10 bases between them. This CDR3 has 12 amino acids. CDR3 region: CASSFRVGEQYF. CDR3 coding DNA: TGTGCCAGCAGCTTTCGGGTAGGGGAGCAGTACTTC. Variable domain in full (rest from reference TRBV11-2 and TRBJ2-7): EAGVAQSPRYKIIEKRQSVAFWCNPISGHATLYWYQQILGQGPKLLIQFQNNGVVDDSQLPKDRFSAERLKGVDSTLKIQPAKLEDSAVYLCASSFRVGEQYFGPGTRLTVT.

In its sample, this clone was seen a few times. The J gene is TRBJ1-2, the V gene TRBV12-3 or TRBV12-4; a possible D gene is TRBD1 (6 bases). V lost 4 bases and J lost 6, with 12 bases in between. This CDR3 comprises 13 residues. Here the CDR3 reads CASSYRVVDGYTF. CDR3 sequence (DNA): TGTGCCAGCAGTTACAGGGTAGTTGATGGCTACACCTTC.

The chain joins TRBV20-1 to TRBJ2-7, with a tentative D call TRBD1 (6 bases). Trimming pared 5 bases from V and 0 bases from J, leaving 8 bases between. Germline CDR1 is DFQATT and CDR2 is SNEGSKA (reference sequence). CDR3 length: 12 amino acids. CDR3 DNA sequence: TGCAGTGCTCGACAGGACTCCTACGAGCAGTACTTC. Translated: CSARQDSYEQYF.

By sample fraction, this clone is large. The CDR3 ends on some other residue instead of the conserved phenylalanine or tryptophan, so this is likely a read error. No DNA is shown, since the ends of the CDR3 on it are uncertain; the CDR3 is the one TCRdb lists. The V call is TRBV28, the J call TRBJ2-7; the D segment call TRBD2 is taken from the table without a DNA check. Germline V gene sequence: CDR1 MDHEN, CDR2 SYDVKM. 13 amino acids form the CDR3, both terminal residues included. CDR3 residues: CASSGYGGTPPVH.

The table lists this clone with a few counts. This sequence joins TRBV6-9 and TRBJ1-4; no clear D. Per germline, CDR1 MNHGY and CDR2 SVAAGI. The V gene lost 4 bases and the J gene lost 7 bases, with 13 bases spanning the gap. CDR3 length: 14 residues. This CDR3 reads CASSSRTVAEKLFF. As DNA, the CDR3 is TGTGCCAGCAGTTCGCGGACTGTTGCTGAAAAACTGTTTTTT.

The table lists this clone with a few counts. The V and J genes are TRBV15 and TRBJ1-5; D unclear. Trimming stripped 8 bases from V and 0 bases from J, with 17 bases between. CDR1 and CDR2 (germline): LNHNV, YYDKDF (reference sequence). The length of the CDR3 is 16 residues. The CDR3 loop is CATAAPGDGSNQPQHF. In nucleotides, the CDR3 is TGTGCCACCGCCGCCCCAGGAGATGGTAGCAATCAGCCCCAGCATTTT.

The chain employs TRBV3-1 and TRBJ2-7; no reliable D call. V lost 1 base and J lost 3, with 10 bases in between. The germline V gene has CDR1 LGHDT and CDR2 YNNKEL (reference sequence). This CDR3 has 14 residues. The CDR3 nucleotides are TGTGCCAGCAGCCAAGCGCAGCCCAACTACGAGCAGTACTTC. Protein sequence: CASSQAQPNYEQYF.

This clone was picked up a small number of times. The CDR3 DNA reads TGCAGTGCTAGAGTAGCGGGAGGAATGGGGGAGCAGTACTTC. Amino acid sequence: CSARVAGGMGEQYF. V is TRBV20-1 and J is TRBJ2-7, with TRBD2 matching 10 bases. Looked up from germline, CDR1 is DFQATT and CDR2 is SNEGSKA (reference sequence). Unmatched junction bases numbered 7, after V lost 1 base and J lost 7 bases. CDR3 length: 14 residues.

The chain's CDR3 is CASSSGANEQFF. The CDR3 DNA reads as TGTGCCAGCAGCTCGGGGGCGAATGAGCAGTTCTTC. The rearrangement joins TRBV9 to TRBJ2-1, with D tentatively TRBD1 or TRBD2 (6 bases each). There are 12 residues in the CDR3. Germline CDR1 and CDR2: SGDLS and YYNGEE. Trimming shortened V by 4 bases and J by 7 bases, and 9 bases separated the two germline ends.

The V call is TRBV20-1, the J call TRBJ2-2; 7 bases map to TRBD2. This CDR3 spans 14 amino acids. V lost 5 bases and J lost 3; bases outside the gene matches: 6. From germline, CDR1 is DFQATT and CDR2 SNEGSKA (reference sequence). In DNA form, the CDR3 reads TGCAGTGCTTCCAGCGGGGCGGACACCGGGGAGCTGTTTTTT. Residues: CSASSGADTGELFF.

V is TRBV30 and J is TRBJ1-6; D possibly corresponds to TRBD1 (6 bases). The germline V gene encodes CDR1 GTSNPN and CDR2 SVGIG (reference sequence). Trimming took 0 bases from V and 4 from J, leaving 10 bases between them. The CDR3 has 15 amino acids. CDR3 in amino acids: CAWSVGDTYNSPLHF. The CDR3 bases are TGTGCCTGGAGTGTAGGGGACACTTATAATTCACCCCTCCACTTT.

The V gene is TRBV18, the J gene TRBJ2-1, with 11 bases fitting TRBD2. The V gene end was trimmed by 6 bases and the J gene end by 7 bases; junction bases not matched to a gene: 8. CDR3 length equals 15 residues. In germline, CDR1 is KGHSH, CDR2 LQKENI. DNA for the CDR3: TGTGCCAGCTCTCCTACTAGCGGGAGTAAAAATGAGCAGTTCTTC. Amino acids: CASSPTSGSKNEQFF.

The chain has TRBV2 and TRBJ2-7; tentatively, D is TRBD1 or TRBD2 (5 bases each). V was cut by 5 bases and J by 0 bases, with 11 bases left in between. Germline V CDR1 and CDR2: SNHLY, FYNNEI. This CDR3 is 14 amino acids long. CDR3 residues: CASSRDRSSYEQYF. Written as DNA, the CDR3 is TGTGCCAGCAGTCGGGACCGGAGCTCCTACGAGCAGTACTTC.

V usage is TRBV3-1 and J usage is TRBJ2-1, with unresolved D. CDR3 length equals 11 residues. Germline V lookup: CDR1 LGHDT, CDR2 YNNKEL (reference sequence). Trimming removed 8 bases from V and 4 bases from J, with 6 bases in between. The CDR3 here is CASREYNEQFF. CDR3 coding DNA: TGTGCCAGCCGCGAGTACAATGAGCAGTTCTTC.

V and J are TRBV10-2 and TRBJ2-4; 9 nucleotides align to TRBD2. Germline CDR1 WSHSY, CDR2 SAAADI. V was pared by 7 bases and J by 5 bases, with 9 bases of the junction left unmatched. CDR3 size: 15 residues. The CDR3 coding sequence is TGCGCCAGCAACCAAGCGGGGGGAGTGCAAAACATTCAGTACTTC. This translates into CASNQAGGVQNIQYF.

The chain uses TRBV5-4 and TRBJ1-2; no definite D call. V dropped 4 bases and J dropped 1 base, with 17 bases sitting between them. This CDR3 contains 16 residues. The germline CDR1 and CDR2 sequences are SGHNT and YYREEE (reference sequence). CDR3 sequence: CASSRVSRALNYGYTF. CDR3 sequence (DNA): TGTGCCAGCAGCCGCGTTTCGAGGGCCCTTAACTATGGCTACACCTTC.

CDR3 DNA sequence: TGCGCCAGCAGCTTAAGGCTCGTTAATCCGGATACGCAGTATTTT. It is translated as CASSLRLVNPDTQYF. This chain joins TRBV5-1 and TRBJ2-3; no clear D gene. Deletions cut 2 bases from V and 6 bases from J, with 16 bases between. Germline V gives CDR1 SGHRS, CDR2 YFSETQ. The CDR3 has 15 amino acids.